One and the same sample provided the 14 T cell receptor beta chains below, sequenced in a study of graft-versus-host responses after intestinal transplantation. Only in-frame clones appear in the TCRdb table, and some are missing; sequencing was by immunoSEQ multiplex PCR. The table has about 18,000 clones, 90% seen once. Sequencing used PBMCs, obtained about 350 days after transplant. The receptors come from a human patient who received an intestinal transplant, so some T cells may come from the graft donor.

The chain joins TRBV13 to TRBJ1-2, with a possible D match to TRBD1 (6 bases). Trimming left V 7 bases short and J 4 bases short, with 13 bases between. CDR1 is PRHDT and CDR2 is FYEKMQ in the germline V gene (reference sequence). There are 13 residues in the CDR3. CDR3 residues: CASKIQGGYGYTF. The CDR3 nucleotides are TGTGCCAGCAAGATACAGGGAGGCTATGGCTACACCTTC.

This clone was counted a single time. Other DNA sequences in this specimen translate into the identical CDR3. V gene TRBV11-2 combines with J gene TRBJ2-7, with D possibly being TRBD1 (5 bases). V shed 5 bases and J shed 1 base, with 9 bases lying between them. The CDR3 is made up of 13 amino acids. Germline V lookup: CDR1 SGHAT, CDR2 FQNNGV. The CDR3 region has the DNA TGTGCCAGCAGCCCCACAGGTTCCTACGAGCAGTACTTC. Translated: CASSPTGSYEQYF.

This clone was observed a few times. The chain employs TRBV28 and TRBJ1-5; maybe TRBD1 (5 bases). The germline V gene has CDR1 MDHEN and CDR2 SYDVKM. The CDR3 extends over 14 amino acids. V lost 7 bases to trimming and J lost 3 bases, with 13 bases between them. CDR3 in amino acids: CASTVGRLNQPQHF. The DNA for the CDR3 is TGTGCCAGCACCGTGGGACGTCTCAATCAGCCCCAGCATTTT.

The genes are TRBV5-6 and TRBJ1-5; 7 positions agree with TRBD1. The CDR3 spans 15 residues. Germline CDR1 reads SGHDT; CDR2 reads YYEEEE. The junction had 6 bases not matched to a gene; V was cut back by 0 bases and J by 6 bases. Here the CDR3 DNA reads TGTGCCAGCAGCTTGGCCTCGGGACAGCCTCAGCCCCAGCATTTT. Its translation is CASSLASGQPQPQHF.

The chain recombines TRBV4-2 with TRBJ2-3, with D possibly called TRBD1 or TRBD2 (5 bases each). Germline CDR1 and CDR2: LGHNA and YNFKEQ. Trimming removed 1 base from V and 1 base from J, with 12 bases in between. The CDR3 totals 16 residues. The DNA for the CDR3 is TGTGCCAGCAGCCAAGTTAATCCGGGGCGCACAGATACGCAGTATTTT. Amino acid sequence: CASSQVNPGRTDTQYF.

The CDR3 spells CSVDKGGESQETQYF. For the CDR3, the DNA is TGCAGCGTTGATAAGGGGGGGGAGTCCCAAGAGACCCAGTACTTC. The V gene is TRBV29-1, the J gene TRBJ2-5, with TRBD2 as a possible D gene (7 bases). The V gene lost 3 bases and the J gene lost 1 base, with 15 bases spanning the gap. The CDR3 loop spans 15 amino acids. CDR1 SQVTM and CDR2 ANQGSEA come from the germline V gene.

This sequence joins TRBV11-1 and TRBJ2-7; 9 bases align to TRBD1. Germline V gene sequence: CDR1 SGHAT, CDR2 FQDESV (reference sequence). This CDR3 spans 14 amino acids. Germline trimming cut 5 bases from V and 2 bases from J; bases unmatched to any gene: 4. The CDR3 loop is CASSPRDRAYEQYF. DNA of the CDR3: TGTGCCAGCAGCCCCCGGGACAGGGCCTACGAGCAGTACTTC.

Here the CDR3 reads CASSPLPGQGGSPLHF. CDR3 coding DNA: TGTGCCAGCTCACCACTCCCGGGACAGGGTGGTTCACCCCTCCACTTT. The gene calls are TRBV18 and TRBJ1-6; 9 nucleotides match TRBD1. Germline trimming cut 1 base from V and 9 bases from J; bases unmatched to any gene: 7. Germline V gives CDR1 KGHSH, CDR2 LQKENI. The CDR3 sequence is 16 residues long.

The CDR3 DNA sequence: TGTGCCAGTTCCCTTGGGGGGGCTGGAAACACCATATATTTT. It codes for CASSLGGAGNTIYF. The chain links TRBV6-5 to TRBJ1-3; perhaps TRBD1 as D (5 bases). Germline lookup yields CDR1 MNHEY and CDR2 SVGAGI. This CDR3 is built from 14 residues. The ends were cut back, 9 bases at V and 2 bases at J, with 14 bases in the middle.

The V and J genes are TRBV29-1 and TRBJ1-1, with a weak D call TRBD1 (5 bases). This CDR3 comprises 10 residues. V was cut by 7 bases and J by 11 bases, with 14 bases left in between. Per germline, CDR1 SQVTM and CDR2 ANQGSEA. CDR3 loop: CSARDFEAFF. In nucleotides, the CDR3 is TGCAGCGCTAGGGACTTCGAGGCTTTCTTT.

The chain is built from TRBV19 and TRBJ1-1; 8 bases align to TRBD1. Germline assignment: CDR1 LNHDA and CDR2 SQIVND (reference sequence). This CDR3 comprises 15 residues. V was pared by 3 bases and J by 4 bases, with 7 bases of the junction left unmatched. The CDR3 DNA is TGTGCCAGTAGTATTCCGGCAGGGGGCTTCACTGAAGCTTTCTTT. As protein: CASSIPAGGFTEAFF.

The V call is TRBV10-1, the J call TRBJ2-3; TRBD2 agrees at 7 bases. The CDR3 length is 16 residues. Germline trimming cut 5 bases from V and 12 bases from J; bases unmatched to any gene: 20. CDR1 and CDR2 from the germline V gene are WNHNN and SYGVQD (reference sequence). CDR3 loop: CASSREASPVLADQYF. CDR3 DNA: TGCGCCAGCAGTCGGGAGGCGTCCCCCGTCTTGGCCGACCAGTATTTT.

The chain is built from TRBV6-1 and TRBJ2-7, with TRBD2 matching over 8 bases. The CDR3 length is 12 residues. Trimming removed 5 bases from V and 7 bases from J; junction bases left unmatched: 4. CDR1 and CDR2 from the germline V gene are MNHNS and SASEGT. CDR3 residues: CASSFLAGEQYF. The CDR3 DNA is TGTGCCAGCAGTTTCTTAGCGGGAGAGCAGTACTTC.

The CDR3 spells CASSTAGRTEAFF. CDR3 DNA sequence: TGTGCCAGCAGCACTGCTGGGCGGACTGAAGCTTTCTTT. The chain joins TRBV6-6 to TRBJ1-1; D ambiguous. The CDR3 length is 13 residues. Trimming stripped 6 bases from V and 5 bases from J, with 13 bases between. From germline, CDR1 is MNHNY and CDR2 SVGAGI (reference sequence).